The clone carrying this TCR beta chain has a count of ten or more. This entry belongs to a study of T cells in Graves' hyperthyroidism and ophthalmopathy. The CDR3 consists of 18 residues. Germline V lookup: CDR1 SGHAT, CDR2 FQNNGV. V shed 5 bases, J shed 4 bases, and the junction held 12 bases outside the gene matches. Patients were excluded because of uncontrolled infection, other autoimmune disease, pregnancy or lactation. Amplification of TCR beta CDR3 regions used RNA as the template. HTBI primers were the set used in a first-round RT-PCR of the TCR CDR3. One entry per CDR3 protein, called by TCRdb with MiXCR from the multiplex PCR reads. Among about 570,000 distinct CDR3 sequences, 46% were seen once, and the ten largest hold around 20%.

Material for sequencing was peripheral blood or thyroid tissue (not recorded which). The chain has TRBV11-2 and TRBJ2-5, with 14 bases identical to TRBD2. This receptor was taken from an adult woman with Graves' disease, either hyperthyroidism or ophthalmopathy (not recorded which). CDR3 protein: CASSPPPGLAGEGETQYF. CDR3 sequence (DNA): TGTGCCAGCAGCCCGCCCCCGGGACTAGCGGGAGAGGGAGAGACCCAGTACTTC.